This TCR beta chain was found in a study of T cell repertoires in cytomegalovirus infection. MiXCR, run by TCRdb on the reads, gives a single entry per CDR3 protein. The sample has 450,000 to 600,000 distinct CDR3 sequences, around 10% seen once. CDR1 is DFQATT, CDR2 SNEGSKA, per germline (reference sequence). Trimming cost V 4 bases and J 0 bases; bases outside gene matches: 13. CDR3 size: 18 residues. There are a few counts of this clonotype. Sequencing was performed on PBMCs. The chain recombines TRBV20-1 with TRBJ2-4; 9 bases are shared with TRBD1. This TCR came from a human donor in good health (CMV status not recorded). Some clones in this sample may be carry-over from other donors' samples. The DNA of the CDR3 is TGCAGTGCTACCCCCCGGGACAGGGTAAACGTAGCCAAAAACATTCAGTACTTC. This sequence encodes CSATPRDRVNVAKNIQYF.